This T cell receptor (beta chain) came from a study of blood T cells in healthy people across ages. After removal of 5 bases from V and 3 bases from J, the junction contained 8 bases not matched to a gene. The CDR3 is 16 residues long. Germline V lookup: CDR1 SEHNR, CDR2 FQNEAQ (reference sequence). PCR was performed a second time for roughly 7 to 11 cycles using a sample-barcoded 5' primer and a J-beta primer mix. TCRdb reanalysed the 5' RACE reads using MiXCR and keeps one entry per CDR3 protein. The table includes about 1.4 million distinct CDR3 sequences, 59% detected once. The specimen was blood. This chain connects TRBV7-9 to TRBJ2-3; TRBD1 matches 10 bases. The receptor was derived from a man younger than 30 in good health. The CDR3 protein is CASSPGTGETTDTQYF. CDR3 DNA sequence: TGTGCCAGCAGCCCCGGGACAGGGGAAACAACAGATACGCAGTATTTT.